These 26 T cell receptor beta chains were all obtained from the same sample, sequenced in a study of neurological immune-mediated disorders. TCRdb reprocessed the 5' RACE reads with MiXCR, giving one entry per CDR3 protein. Among about 82,000 distinct CDR3 sequences listed, 2.5% to 3% were seen once. Specimen: PBMCs. The receptors were gathered from a woman aged 25-40 years with multiple sclerosis.

This clonotype was counted ten times or more. The rearrangement joins TRBV7-2 to TRBJ2-1; D is ambiguous. The CDR3 runs to 20 residues. Germline CDR1 is SGHTA and CDR2 is FQGNSA. The V gene lost 5 bases and the J gene lost 3 bases, with 29 bases spanning the gap. CDR3 loop: CASSRSPDDPQSEIYNEQFF. In nucleotides, the CDR3 is TGTGCCAGCAGCCGATCGCCGGATGACCCCCAATCAGAGATCTACAATGAGCAGTTCTTC.

This clonotype was counted many times. The V gene is TRBV7-6, the J gene TRBJ1-3; D call uncertain. The germline V gene has CDR1 SGHVS and CDR2 FNYEAQ. Trimming took off 6 bases at V and 0 bases at J, with 6 bases between the two ends. This CDR3 has 13 residues. CDR3 DNA: TGTGCCAGCAGACAGAGCTCTGGAAACACCATATATTTT. The encoded protein is CASRQSSGNTIYF.

This clonotype was seen repeatedly, ten times or more. The rearrangement uses TRBV7-8 and TRBJ2-2, with D perhaps TRBD1 (6 bases). The CDR3 loop spans 16 amino acids. V dropped 2 bases and J dropped 1 base, with 11 bases sitting between them. The germline V gene encodes CDR1 SGHVS and CDR2 FQNEAQ. The CDR3 coding sequence is TGTGCCAGCAGCTTACAGGGACACCTGAACACCGGGGAGCTGTTTTTT. As protein: CASSLQGHLNTGELFF.

This clonotype has a count of ten or more. The chain carries TRBV7-8 and TRBJ2-7; 11 positions agree with TRBD1. J lost 3 bases, V lost 4 bases, and 5 bases had no gene match. Germline assignment: CDR1 SGHVS and CDR2 FQNEAQ. This CDR3 is 15 amino acids long. The DNA of the CDR3 is TGTGCCAGCAGCTCACACGGGACAGGGGGCTACGAGCAGTACTTC. This codes for CASSSHGTGGYEQYF.

In this sample, this clonotype turned up many times. The rearrangement joins TRBV12-3 or TRBV12-4 to TRBJ2-3, with 7 nucleotides matching TRBD2. Trimming cost V 8 bases and J 0 bases; bases outside gene matches: 8. This CDR3 has 15 residues. The CDR3, as DNA: TGTGCCAGCTCGGGGTGGGACTATAGCACAGATACGCAGTATTTT. It encodes CASSGWDYSTDTQYF.

This clonotype was picked up many times. CDR3 bases: TGCAGTGCTAGAGAGGTGGGGGGACTAGCGGGATTCCAAGAGACCCAGTACTTC. Its translation is CSAREVGGLAGFQETQYF. The genes are TRBV20-1 and TRBJ2-5; the match to TRBD2 covers 13 bases. V lost 0 bases and J lost 1; bases outside the gene matches: 8. Germline CDR1 is DFQATT and CDR2 is SNEGSKA (reference sequence). This CDR3 region has 18 residues.

This clonotype was counted at least ten times. The rearrangement links TRBV5-8 to TRBJ2-5; 8 bases match TRBD1. This CDR3 has 13 amino acids. Germline assignment: CDR1 SGHTS and CDR2 YDEGEE. V trimming: 5 bases; J trimming: 4 bases; junction bases outside the gene matches: 4. The CDR3 DNA sequence: TGTGCCAGCAGTGCAGGGGGCCTAGAGACCCAGTACTTC. It codes for CASSAGGLETQYF. Combining the CDR3 with reference TRBV5-8 and TRBJ2-5 gives the whole variable domain EAGVTQSPTHLIKTRGQQATLRCSPISGHTSVYWYQQALGLGLQFLLWYDEGEERNRGNFPPRFSGRQFPNYSSELNVNALELEDSALYLCASSAGGLETQYFGPGTRLLVL.

This clonotype has only a few counts. J is TRBJ2-3 and V is TRBV7-2; a weak D match, TRBD2 (5 bases). The CDR3 covers 15 residues. Germline CDR1 SGHTA, CDR2 FQGNSA. V was shortened by 1 base and J by 4 bases, with 12 bases between the two germline ends. The CDR3 region has the DNA TGTGCCAGCAGCTTAGGCCTTAGCGTCGCAGATACGCAGTATTTT. Protein sequence: CASSLGLSVADTQYF.

This clonotype was seen a handful of times. The gene calls are TRBV7-6 and TRBJ2-7, with 10 positions matching TRBD1. CDR3 length equals 15 residues. Trimming at V came to 4 bases and at J to 3 bases, leaving 6 bases not matched to a gene. Looked up from germline, CDR1 is SGHVS and CDR2 is FNYEAQ. CDR3 bases: TGTGCCAGCAGCTCTAAGACAGGGGGCAACTACGAGCAGTACTTC. Its translation: CASSSKTGGNYEQYF.

This clonotype was counted ten times or more. The CDR3, as DNA: TGCAGTGCTATTATCGGTAGACAGTCCTACGAGCAGTACTTC. This translates into CSAIIGRQSYEQYF. The rearrangement joins TRBV20-1 to TRBJ2-7; D perhaps matches TRBD1 (5 bases). V lost 4 bases to trimming and J lost 1 base, with 14 bases between them. The CDR3 covers 14 residues. Germline V gives CDR1 DFQATT, CDR2 SNEGSKA (reference sequence).

This clonotype was seen at least ten times. The chain employs TRBV7-9 and TRBJ1-1, with unresolved D. V lost 2 bases and J lost 1, with 8 bases in between. The germline V gene encodes CDR1 SEHNR and CDR2 FQNEAQ (reference sequence). CDR3 length: 14 amino acids. This CDR3 is CASSLLKENTEAFF. The CDR3 DNA reads TGTGCCAGCAGCTTATTGAAGGAGAACACTGAAGCTTTCTTT.

In regard to this clonotype: Compared with germline, one end of the junction differs, possibly owing to a read error. V gene TRBV5-5 combines with J gene TRBJ1-1; the D gene is possibly TRBD1 (6 bases). In germline, CDR1 is SGHKS, CDR2 YYEKEE (reference sequence). The CDR3 contains 13 residues. In DNA, the CDR3 is TGTGCCAGCAGTAAGGGGGGGAACACTGCAGCTTTCTTT. Protein product: CASSKGGNTAAFF.

The chain combines TRBV20-1 with TRBJ2-3, with 9 bases lining up with TRBD1. Germline CDR1 DFQATT, CDR2 SNEGSKA (reference sequence). Germline trimming cut 2 bases from V and 1 base from J; bases unmatched to any gene: 1. The CDR3 is 14 residues long. The CDR3 coding sequence is TGCAGTGCTAGACGGACAGGGGGCACAGATACGCAGTATTTT. It specifies CSARRTGGTDTQYF.

Ten or more counts support this clonotype. The J gene is TRBJ2-7, the V gene TRBV10-1; 9 bases align to TRBD2. This CDR3 contains 16 residues. V was pared by 0 bases and J by 7 bases, with 10 bases of the junction left unmatched. Per germline, CDR1 WNHNN and CDR2 SYGVQD (reference sequence). The CDR3 nucleotides read TGCGCCAGCAGTGAGTCTGAGGGACTAGCCGGCACGGAGCAGTACTTC. Its protein is CASSESEGLAGTEQYF.

This clonotype has more than one count but fewer than ten. This chain joins TRBV19 and TRBJ2-1, with D perhaps TRBD2 (5 bases). The CDR3 consists of 12 residues. The germline CDR1 and CDR2 sequences are LNHDA and SQIVND (reference sequence). V lost 4 bases and J 6 bases, leaving 7 bases between the germline ends. CDR3 nucleotide sequence: TGTGCCAGTAGTACGGGGTTCAATGAGCAGTTCTTC. Protein: CASSTGFNEQFF.

This clonotype was observed many times. V gene TRBV20-1 combines with J gene TRBJ2-1; TRBD1 aligns across 12 bases. CDR3 length equals 14 residues. Germline loops: CDR1 DFQATT, CDR2 SNEGSKA (reference sequence). J was trimmed by 4 bases and V by 6 bases; bases with no gene match: 4. The CDR3 is CSARGQGAYNEQFF. In DNA, the CDR3 is TGCAGTGCCCGGGGACAGGGGGCTTACAATGAGCAGTTCTTC.

This clonotype was recorded many times. In DNA, the CDR3 is TGTGCCAGCAGCAAAGGGGACTATCTTGAGCAGTTCTTC. Protein: CASSKGDYLEQFF. This chain joins TRBV3-1 and TRBJ2-1; 7 positions match TRBD2. CDR3 length: 13 residues. Germline-derived CDR1 and CDR2 are LGHDT and YNNKEL (reference sequence). V was pared by 5 bases and J by 9 bases, with 7 bases of the junction left unmatched.

Ten or more counts support this clonotype. The chain employs TRBV20-1 and TRBJ2-1; maybe TRBD2 (5 bases). Germline CDR1 DFQATT, CDR2 SNEGSKA (reference sequence). The CDR3 is 14 amino acids. V lost 6 bases and J lost 5, with 17 bases in between. The CDR3 loop is CSAPTSGNHNEQFF. The CDR3 bases are TGCAGTGCCCCAACTAGTGGGAATCACAATGAGCAGTTCTTC.

This clonotype occurred many times. This chain uses TRBV6-6 with TRBJ2-2, with TRBD2 matching over 8 bases. The CDR3 totals 16 residues. V gave up 5 bases and J gave up 6 bases; unmatched junction bases: 11. Germline values: CDR1 MNHNY, CDR2 SVGAGI (reference sequence). The CDR3 DNA reads as TGTGCCAGCAGTCATAGCGGGGACGGTCGATCCGGGGAGCTGTTTTTT. Its translation is CASSHSGDGRSGELFF.

This clonotype was seen repeatedly, ten times or more. The genes are TRBV14 and TRBJ2-1; D ambiguous. V was shortened by 2 bases and J by 2 bases, with 4 bases between the two germline ends. Per germline, CDR1 SGHDN and CDR2 FVKESK. The CDR3 is 13 amino acids. CDR3 DNA sequence: TGTGCCAGCAGCCAACGCCCCTACAATGAGCAGTTCTTC. Residues: CASSQRPYNEQFF. The complete variable domain, with remaining parts taken from reference TRBV14 and TRBJ2-1, reads EAGVTQFPSHSVIEKGQTVTLRCDPISGHDNLYWYRRVMGKEIKFLLHFVKESKQDESGMPNNRFLAERTGGTYSTLKVQPAELEDSGVYFCASSQRPYNEQFFGPGTRLTVL.

This clonotype appeared many times. The rearrangement joins TRBV6-2 or TRBV6-3 to TRBJ2-1; D possibly uses TRBD1 or TRBD2 (5 bases each). The germline V gene has CDR1 MNHEY and CDR2 SVGEGT. V lost 6 bases, J lost 6 bases, and 15 bases lay in between. This CDR3 spans 14 amino acids. The CDR3 DNA reads TGTGCCAGCAGAGGGGCTAGCAAAGGCAATGAGCAGTTCTTC. It yields the protein CASRGASKGNEQFF.

Ten or more counts support this clonotype. The chain employs TRBV7-2 and TRBJ2-1, with 9 bases fitting TRBD2. CDR1 SGHTA and CDR2 FQGNSA come from the germline V gene. This CDR3 comprises 18 residues. The junction had 11 bases not matched to a gene; V was cut back by 1 base and J by 4 bases. The CDR3 spells CASSLEGGGLAGYNEQFF. Written as DNA, the CDR3 is TGTGCCAGCAGCTTAGAAGGCGGTGGGCTAGCGGGATACAATGAGCAGTTCTTC.

This clonotype was seen many times. A junction end diverges from the germline sequence, so it may reflect a read error. The chain couples TRBV10-3 to TRBJ1-3, with a weak D call TRBD1 (6 bases). This CDR3 has 13 residues. The germline V gene has CDR1 ENHRY and CDR2 SYGVKD. CDR3 sequence reads: CANRQEAGDTIYF. As DNA, the CDR3 is TGTGCCAACCGACAGGAGGCTGGAGACACCATATATTTT.

This clonotype was counted at least ten times. This chain joins TRBV6-6 and TRBJ2-7, with D tentatively TRBD1 (5 bases). This CDR3 has 13 residues. Germline V gene lookup returns CDR1 MNHNY and CDR2 SVGAGI (reference sequence). V was trimmed by 7 bases and J by 1 base, leaving 11 bases between them. The CDR3 spells CASKAQGSYEQYF. The CDR3 DNA follows: TGTGCCAGCAAGGCCCAGGGTTCCTACGAGCAGTACTTC.

The sample holds many counts of this clonotype. This chain joins TRBV12-3 or TRBV12-4 and TRBJ2-3; tentative D call: TRBD2 (6 bases). The CDR3 spans 16 residues. The ends were cut back, 3 bases at V and 1 base at J, with 14 bases in the middle. The chain's CDR3 is CASSFSSGGGTDTQYF. For the CDR3, the DNA is TGTGCCAGCAGTTTCAGTAGCGGAGGGGGCACAGATACGCAGTATTTT.

This clonotype was seen more than once but under ten times. A read error is possible here, since a much larger clone lies one base away. The chain has TRBV7-9 and TRBJ2-5; no clear D. Germline CDR1 SEHNR, CDR2 FQNEAQ (reference sequence). This CDR3 has 13 residues. The DNA for the CDR3 is TGTGCCAGCAGCATCGACCCCCAAGAGACCAAGTACTTC. This codes for CASSIDPQETKYF.